The subject of this entry is one T cell receptor beta chain. Its antigen remains unknown. This specimen comes from a study of PD-1 blockade in classical Hodgkin lymphoma. The data were produced by immunoSEQ multiplex PCR, yet TCRdb's version contains in-frame clones alone and is incomplete. Of tens of thousands of clones in the sample, under 95% are singletons; the top ten hold 4.5% to 6%. Study results and caveats: Repertoires differed for reasons still undefined, possibly disease activity or prior therapy. Newly diagnosed patients were said to have less baseline TCR diversity than healthy donors did.

CDR3 length: 14 amino acids. V lost 4 bases and J 6 bases, leaving 17 bases between the germline ends. Germline lookup yields CDR1 SGHRS and CDR2 YFSETQ. The time point: newly diagnosed, previously untreated cHL patient sample. Newly diagnosed classical Hodgkin lymphoma PBMCs, still untreated, provided the comparison samples. Specimen: peripheral blood mononuclear cells (PBMCs). The chain couples TRBV5-1 to TRBJ2-7; D possibly matches TRBD1 or TRBD2 (6 bases each). The sequence was collected from a human donor with classical Hodgkin lymphoma. The CDR3 region is CASSPGGGAFEQYV. CDR3 sequence (DNA): TGCGCCAGCAGCCCCGGGGGCGGAGCCTTCGAGCAGTACGTC.